This T cell receptor (beta chain) was recorded in a study of cytomegalovirus exposure and HLA in healthy donors. General observations from the study: Researchers catalogued some 160 TCR beta chains as cytomegalovirus-associated. The classifier reportedly diagnosed cytomegalovirus status with high sensitivity and specificity. In a later analysis, first-cohort TCR clusters were found to tend to co-occur in the 100 to 150 validation repertoires.

About this clone: Its specificity is unknown.

The assay was immunoSEQ multiplex PCR, and TCRdb's table has in-frame clones only and misses some. The data contain 200,000 or so clones, over 80% of them singletons. The donors formed part of the roughly 120-subject validation cohort, distinct from the roughly 630-subject first cohort. CDR3 length: 16 amino acids. V gave up 6 bases and J gave up 0 bases, with 15 bases separating them. Germline loops: CDR1 MNHEY, CDR2 SMNVEV (reference sequence). The sequenced sample consisted of PBMCs. J is TRBJ2-1 and V is TRBV27; D is perhaps TRBD1 (6 bases). The clonotype was recovered from a woman between 18 and 29 years old in good health and CMV-seronegative. In DNA, the CDR3 is TGTGCCAGCAGAATATATCCAGGGGACTCCTACAATGAGCAGTTCTTC. This translates into CASRIYPGDSYNEQFF.